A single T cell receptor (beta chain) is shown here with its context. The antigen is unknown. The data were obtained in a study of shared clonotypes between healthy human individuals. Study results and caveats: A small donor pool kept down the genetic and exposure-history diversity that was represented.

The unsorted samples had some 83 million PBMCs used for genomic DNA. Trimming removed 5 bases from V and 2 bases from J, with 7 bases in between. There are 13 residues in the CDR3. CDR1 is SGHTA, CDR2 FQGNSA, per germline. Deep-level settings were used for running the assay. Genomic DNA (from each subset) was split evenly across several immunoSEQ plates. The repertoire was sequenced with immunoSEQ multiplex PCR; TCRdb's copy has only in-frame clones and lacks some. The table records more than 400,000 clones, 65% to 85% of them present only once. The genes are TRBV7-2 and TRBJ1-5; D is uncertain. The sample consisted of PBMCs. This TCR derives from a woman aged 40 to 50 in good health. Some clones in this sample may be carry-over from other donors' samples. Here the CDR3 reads CASSTNGNQPQHF. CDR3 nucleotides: TGTGCCAGCAGCACCAACGGCAATCAGCCCCAGCATTTT.